Below, one T cell receptor (beta chain) is given with its context. The antigen remains undetermined. Here immunoSEQ multiplex PCR was the method, and the copy in TCRdb shows in-frame clones only, minus some. The profile shows about 59,000 clones, 80% to 90% of them singletons. This specimen comes from a study of OX40 agonist ivuxolimab in advanced cancers. CDR3 length equals 14 residues. V lost 2 bases to trimming and J lost 4 bases, with 11 bases between them. Germline CDR1 MGHRA, CDR2 YSYEKL. Study results and limitations: Expanded peripheral T cell antigen specificity was not determined.

The material sequenced was CD4+ or CD8+ T cells sorted from blood, taken in a trial of the OX40 agonist ivuxolimab. This chain uses TRBV4-1 with TRBJ1-2; D may be TRBD1 (5 bases). The source is an adult with an advanced solid tumor such as melanoma, head and neck, liver or kidney cancer. The CDR3 DNA reads as TGCGCCAGCAGCCAAACAGGTCTGGTCTATGGCTACACCTTC. Translated, it gives CASSQTGLVYGYTF.